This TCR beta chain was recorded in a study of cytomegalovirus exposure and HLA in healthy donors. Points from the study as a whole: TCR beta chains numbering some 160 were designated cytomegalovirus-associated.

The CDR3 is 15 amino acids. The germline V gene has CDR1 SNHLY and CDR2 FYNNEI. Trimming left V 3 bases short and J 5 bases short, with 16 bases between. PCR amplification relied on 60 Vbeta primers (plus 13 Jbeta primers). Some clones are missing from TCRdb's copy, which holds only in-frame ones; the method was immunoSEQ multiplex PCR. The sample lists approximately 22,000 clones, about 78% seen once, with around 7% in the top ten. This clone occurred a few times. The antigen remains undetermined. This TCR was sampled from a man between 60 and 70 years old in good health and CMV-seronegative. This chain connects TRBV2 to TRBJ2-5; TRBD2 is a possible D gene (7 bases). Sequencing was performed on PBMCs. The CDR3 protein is CASSDWGGASETQYF. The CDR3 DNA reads TGTGCCAGCAGTGATTGGGGGGGGGCGTCGGAGACCCAGTACTTC. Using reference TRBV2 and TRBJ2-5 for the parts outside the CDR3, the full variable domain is EPEVTQTPSHQVTQMGQEVILRCVPISNHLYFYWYRQILGQKVEFLVSFYNNEISEKSEIFDDQFSVERPDGSNFTLKIRSTKLEDSAMYFCASSDWGGASETQYFGPGTRLLVL.